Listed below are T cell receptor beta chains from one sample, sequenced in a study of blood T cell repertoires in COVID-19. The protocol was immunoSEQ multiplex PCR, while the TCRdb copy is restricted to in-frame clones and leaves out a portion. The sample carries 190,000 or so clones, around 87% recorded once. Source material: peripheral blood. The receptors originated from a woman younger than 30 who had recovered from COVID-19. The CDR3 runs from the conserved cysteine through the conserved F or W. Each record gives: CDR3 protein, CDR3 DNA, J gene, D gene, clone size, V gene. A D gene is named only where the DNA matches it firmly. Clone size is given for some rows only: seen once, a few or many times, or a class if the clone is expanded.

CASSLGTGTGPYNEQFF	TGCGCCAGCAGCTTGGGTACCGGGACAGGGCCCTACAATGAGCAGTTCTTC	TRBJ2-1	TRBD1	-	TRBV5-1
CASSLGRGGNEQFF	TGTGCCAGCAGCTTGGGAAGGGGAGGCAATGAGCAGTTCTTC	TRBJ2-1	-	-	TRBV7-9
CASSFLGQGVGGYTF	TGTGCCAGCAGTTTTCTGGGACAGGGGGTTGGAGGCTACACCTTC	TRBJ1-2	TRBD1	-	TRBV28
CASSPGTGRNEKLFF	TGTGCCAGCTCACCTGGGACAGGGCGTAATGAAAAACTGTTTTTT	TRBJ1-4	TRBD1	-	TRBV18
CASSPGMGYEQYF	TGTGCCAGCAGTCCAGGGATGGGCTACGAGCAGTACTTC	TRBJ2-7	-	-	TRBV6-5
CASSFLGAGDTQYF	TGTGCCAGCAGTTTTCTGGGGGCGGGAGATACGCAGTATTTT	TRBJ2-3	-	-	TRBV27
CASSILADYNEQFF	TGTGCCAGTAGTATTCTAGCGGACTACAATGAGCAGTTCTTC	TRBJ2-1	TRBD2	few	TRBV19
CASSQSLGLAGGSTTGELFF	TGCGCCAGCAGTCAATCGTTGGGACTAGCGGGAGGGTCAACCACCGGGGAGCTGTTTTTT	TRBJ2-2	TRBD2	-	TRBV23-1
CASSPPAGGLNEQFF	TGTGCCAGCAGCCCCCCGGCGGGAGGGTTAAATGAGCAGTTCTTC	TRBJ2-1	TRBD2	-	TRBV7-8
CASSLTGGQGEAFF	TGTGCCAGCAGCTTAACGGGTGGACAGGGGGAAGCTTTCTTT	TRBJ1-1	TRBD1	-	TRBV7-3
CASSPWTGDAFF	TGTGCCAGCAGTCCTTGGACAGGGGACGCTTTCTTT	TRBJ1-1	TRBD1	-	TRBV27
CASRKRGLNNEQFF	TGTGCCAGCAGAAAAAGGGGGTTAAACAATGAGCAGTTCTTC	TRBJ2-1	-	-	TRBV2
CASSQDMAVDSHNEQFF	TGCGCCAGCAGCCAAGATATGGCTGTCGATAGCCACAATGAGCAGTTCTTC	TRBJ2-1	-	-	TRBV4-3
CASSMQGAQYGYTF	TGTGCCAGCAGTATGCAGGGGGCGCAATATGGCTACACCTTC	TRBJ1-2	TRBD1	-	TRBV6-6
CASSQDGLGGTYNEQFF	TGCGCCAGCAGCCAAGATGGTTTGGGGGGGACCTACAATGAGCAGTTCTTC	TRBJ2-1	TRBD2	-	TRBV4-3
CASSLRSGPYNEQFF	TGCGCCAGCAGCCTCCGTAGCGGGCCCTACAATGAGCAGTTCTTC	TRBJ2-1	TRBD2	-	TRBV4-3
CASSPQGALGYGYTF	TGTGCCAGCAGCCCACAGGGGGCGCTGGGCTATGGCTACACCTTC	TRBJ1-2	TRBD1	-	TRBV11-2
CASSETQETQYF	TGTGCCAGCAGCGAGACACAAGAGACCCAGTACTTC	TRBJ2-5	-	-	TRBV9
CASSISGTPNTEAFF	TGTGCCAGTAGTATTTCGGGGACACCTAACACTGAAGCTTTCTTT	TRBJ1-1	-	-	TRBV19